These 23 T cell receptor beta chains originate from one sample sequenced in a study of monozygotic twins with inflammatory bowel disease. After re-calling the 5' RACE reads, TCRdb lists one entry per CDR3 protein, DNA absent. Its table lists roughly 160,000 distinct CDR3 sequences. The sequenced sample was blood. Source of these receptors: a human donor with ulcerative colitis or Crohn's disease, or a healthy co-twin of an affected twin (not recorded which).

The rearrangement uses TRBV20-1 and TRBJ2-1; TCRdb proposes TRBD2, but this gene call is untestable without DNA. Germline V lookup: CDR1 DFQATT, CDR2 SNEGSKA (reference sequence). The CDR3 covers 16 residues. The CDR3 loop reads CSARGVGTSGRDEQFF.

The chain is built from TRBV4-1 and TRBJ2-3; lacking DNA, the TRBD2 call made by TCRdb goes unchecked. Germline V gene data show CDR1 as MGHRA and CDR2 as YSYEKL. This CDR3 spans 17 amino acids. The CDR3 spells CASSQVGGRLSTDTQYF.

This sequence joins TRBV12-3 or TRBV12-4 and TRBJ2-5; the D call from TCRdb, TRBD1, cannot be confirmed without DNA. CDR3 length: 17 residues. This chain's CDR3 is CASSFAGTGGFQETQYF.

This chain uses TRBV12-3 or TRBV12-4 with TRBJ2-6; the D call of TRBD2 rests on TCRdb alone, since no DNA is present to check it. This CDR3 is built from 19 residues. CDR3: CASSSLYTVTRSGANVLTF.

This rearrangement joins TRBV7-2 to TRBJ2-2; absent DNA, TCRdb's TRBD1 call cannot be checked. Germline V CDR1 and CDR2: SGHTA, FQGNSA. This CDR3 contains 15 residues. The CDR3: CASSLSLGDTGELFF.

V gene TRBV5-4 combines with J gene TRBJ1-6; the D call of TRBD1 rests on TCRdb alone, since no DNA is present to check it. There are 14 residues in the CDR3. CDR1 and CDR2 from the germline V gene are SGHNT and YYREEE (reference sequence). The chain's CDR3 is CASSPELGDSPLHF.

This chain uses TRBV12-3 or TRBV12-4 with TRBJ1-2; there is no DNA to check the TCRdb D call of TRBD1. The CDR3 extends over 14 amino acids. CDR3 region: CASSDGTENYGYTF.

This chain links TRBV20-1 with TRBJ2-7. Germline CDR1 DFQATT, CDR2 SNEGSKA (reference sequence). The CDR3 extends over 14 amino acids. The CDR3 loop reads CSARGSTSSYEQYF.

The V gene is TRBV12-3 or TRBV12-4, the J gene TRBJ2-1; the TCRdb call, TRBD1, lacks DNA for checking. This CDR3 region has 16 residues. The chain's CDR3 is CASSLVRTSSYNEQFF.

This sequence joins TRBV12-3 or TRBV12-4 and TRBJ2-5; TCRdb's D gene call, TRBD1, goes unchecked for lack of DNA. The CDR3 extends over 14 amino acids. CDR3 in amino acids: CASSPDPGGETQYF.

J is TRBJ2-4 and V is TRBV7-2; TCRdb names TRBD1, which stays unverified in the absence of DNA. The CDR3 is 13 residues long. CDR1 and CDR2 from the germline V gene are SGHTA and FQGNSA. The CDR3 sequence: CASSGAIDNIQYF. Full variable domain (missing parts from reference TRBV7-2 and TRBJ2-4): GAGVSQSPSNKVTEKGKDVELRCDPISGHTALYWYRQSLGQGLEFLIYFQGNSAPDKSGLPSDRFSAERTGGSVSTLTIQRTQQEDSAVYLCASSGAIDNIQYFGAGTRLSVL.

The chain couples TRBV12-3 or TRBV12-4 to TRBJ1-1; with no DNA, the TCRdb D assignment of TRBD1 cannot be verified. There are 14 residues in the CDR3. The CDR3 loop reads CASSFQGAVTEAFF.

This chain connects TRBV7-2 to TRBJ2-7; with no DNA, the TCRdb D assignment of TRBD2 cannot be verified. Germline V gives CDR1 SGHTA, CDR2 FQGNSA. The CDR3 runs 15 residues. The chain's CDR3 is CASSTRGTSGPEQYF.

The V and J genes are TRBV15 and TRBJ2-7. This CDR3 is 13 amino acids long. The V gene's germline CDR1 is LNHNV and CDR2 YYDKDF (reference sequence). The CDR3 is CATSGNSFYEQYF.

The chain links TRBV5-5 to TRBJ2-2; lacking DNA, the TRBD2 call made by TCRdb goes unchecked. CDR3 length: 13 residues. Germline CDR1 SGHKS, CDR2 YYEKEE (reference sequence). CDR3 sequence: CASSSEGSGELFF.

CDR3 region: CAISGRDRLQETQYF. The genes are TRBV10-3 and TRBJ2-5; TCRdb's D call, TRBD1, is unchecked because there is no DNA. The germline V gene encodes CDR1 ENHRY and CDR2 SYGVKD. The CDR3 has 15 residues.

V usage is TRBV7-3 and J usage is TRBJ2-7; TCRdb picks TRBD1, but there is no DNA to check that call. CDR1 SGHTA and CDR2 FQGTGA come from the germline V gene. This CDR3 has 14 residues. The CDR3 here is CASSSGTGGNEQYF.

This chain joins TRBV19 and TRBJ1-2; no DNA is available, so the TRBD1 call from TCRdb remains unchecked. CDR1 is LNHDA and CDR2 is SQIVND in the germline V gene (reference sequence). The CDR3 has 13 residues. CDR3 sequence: CASSFGQGYGYTF.

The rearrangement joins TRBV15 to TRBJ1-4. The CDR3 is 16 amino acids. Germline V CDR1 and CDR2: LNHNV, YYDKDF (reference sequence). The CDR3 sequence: CATSRDPRATNEKLFF.

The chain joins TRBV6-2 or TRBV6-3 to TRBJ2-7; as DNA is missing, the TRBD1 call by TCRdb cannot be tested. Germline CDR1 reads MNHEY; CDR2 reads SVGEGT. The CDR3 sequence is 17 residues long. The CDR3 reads CASSYPTTGTASYEQYF.

The chain's CDR3 is CASSQGGLRETEAFF. V usage is TRBV4-1 and J usage is TRBJ1-1; absent DNA, TCRdb's TRBD1 call cannot be checked. This CDR3 region has 15 residues. Germline lookup yields CDR1 MGHRA and CDR2 YSYEKL.

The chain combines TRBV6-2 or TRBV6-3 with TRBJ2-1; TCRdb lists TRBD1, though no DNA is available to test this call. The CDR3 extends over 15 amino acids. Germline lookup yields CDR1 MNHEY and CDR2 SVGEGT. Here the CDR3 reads CASRPSGTGGGEQFF.

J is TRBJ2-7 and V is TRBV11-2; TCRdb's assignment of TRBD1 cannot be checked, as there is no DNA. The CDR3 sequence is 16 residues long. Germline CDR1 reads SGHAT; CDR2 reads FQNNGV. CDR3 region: CASSIRGRDGFYEQYF.